This passage covers 2 T cell receptor beta chains from one sample sequenced in a study of cytomegalovirus exposure and HLA in healthy donors. Both 60 Vbeta primers and 13 Jbeta primers went into the PCR. Sequencing was performed with immunoSEQ multiplex PCR; in TCRdb, only in-frame clones are kept and a portion is missing. Among around 97,000 clones listed, around 73% were seen once. Sequencing was performed on PBMCs. These receptors were obtained from a man aged 35-49 years in good health and CMV-seronegative.

This clone came up a few times. V and J are TRBV6-1 and TRBJ2-1; 10 bases align to TRBD2. The J segment lost 7 bases and the V segment lost 3 bases, leaving 6 bases of the junction unmatched. Germline V gene sequence: CDR1 MNHNS, CDR2 SASEGT. CDR3 size: 15 residues. The CDR3 DNA is TGTGCCAGCAGTGACCATAAGACTAGCGGGAATGAGCAGTTCTTC. Its protein is CASSDHKTSGNEQFF.

The rearrangement uses TRBV29-1 and TRBJ2-7; 10 nucleotides align to TRBD1. The germline CDR1 and CDR2 sequences are SQVTM and ANQGSEA. V gave up 7 bases and J gave up 2 bases; unmatched junction bases: 14. The CDR3 has 16 residues. The CDR3 DNA reads as TGCAGCGCGATGGGGACAGGGGCCGCAGCCCCCTACGAGCAGTACTTC. Amino acids: CSAMGTGAAAPYEQYF.